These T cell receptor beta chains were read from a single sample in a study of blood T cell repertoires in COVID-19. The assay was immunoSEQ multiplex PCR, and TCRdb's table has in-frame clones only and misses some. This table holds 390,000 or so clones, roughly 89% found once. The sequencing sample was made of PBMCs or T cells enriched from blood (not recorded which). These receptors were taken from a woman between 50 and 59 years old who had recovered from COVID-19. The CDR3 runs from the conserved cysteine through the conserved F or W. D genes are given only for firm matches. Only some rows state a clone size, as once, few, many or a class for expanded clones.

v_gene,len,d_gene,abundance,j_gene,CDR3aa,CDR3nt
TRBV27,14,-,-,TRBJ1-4,CASSSGLNSEKLFF,TGTGCCAGCAGTTCGGGACTCAACTCGGAAAAACTGTTTTTT
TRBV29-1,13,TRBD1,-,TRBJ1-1,CSVEEDRGLEAFF,TGCAGCGTTGAAGAGGACAGGGGGCTTGAAGCTTTCTTT
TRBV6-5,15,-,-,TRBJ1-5,CATSEGRVGDQPQHF,TGTGCCACCTCGGAGGGCAGGGTCGGAGATCAGCCCCAGCATTTT
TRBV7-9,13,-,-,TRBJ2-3,CASSLSSPDTQYF,TGTGCCAGCAGCTTATCCTCCCCAGATACGCAGTATTTT
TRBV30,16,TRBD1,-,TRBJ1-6,CAWSEDRTGLGSPLHF,TGTGCCTGGAGTGAAGACCGGACAGGGCTGGGTTCACCCCTCCACTTT
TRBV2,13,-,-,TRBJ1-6,CASGQGGRSPLHF,TGTGCCAGCGGCCAGGGTGGTCGCTCACCCCTCCACTTT
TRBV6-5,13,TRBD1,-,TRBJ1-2,CASSYRQGGGYTF,TGTGCCAGCAGTTACCGACAGGGAGGTGGCTACACCTTC
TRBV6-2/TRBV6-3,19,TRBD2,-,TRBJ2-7,CASSFISIRGTSGTYEQYF,TGTGCCAGCAGTTTCATCTCCATCCGTGGGACTAGCGGCACCTACGAGCAGTACTTC
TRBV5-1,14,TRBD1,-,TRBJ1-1,CASSLTGTGTEAFF,TGCGCCAGCAGCTTAACCGGGACAGGGACTGAAGCTTTCTTT
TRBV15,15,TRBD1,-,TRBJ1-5,CATRGGQSSNQPQHF,TGTGCCACCAGGGGGGGACAGTCGAGCAATCAGCCCCAGCATTTT
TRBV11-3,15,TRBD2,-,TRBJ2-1,CASSLSGGSYNEQFF,TGTGCCAGCAGCTTGAGCGGGGGGTCCTACAATGAGCAGTTCTTC
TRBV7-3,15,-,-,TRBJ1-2,CASSSILLWGDGYTF,TGTGCCAGCAGCTCCATCTTGTTATGGGGCGATGGCTACACCTTC
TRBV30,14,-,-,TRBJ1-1,CAWSWPGVNTEAFF,TGTGCCTGGAGTTGGCCAGGGGTGAACACTGAAGCTTTCTTT
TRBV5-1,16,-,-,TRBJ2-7,CASSPVAGSGLNEQYF,TGCGCCAGCAGCCCGGTAGCAGGGTCGGGCCTCAACGAGCAGTACTTC
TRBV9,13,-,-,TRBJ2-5,CASSVGSEETQYF,TGTGCCAGCAGCGTAGGGTCGGAAGAGACCCAGTACTTC
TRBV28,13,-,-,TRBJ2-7,CASTVQGPYEQYF,TGTGCCAGCACTGTACAGGGACCCTACGAGCAGTACTTC
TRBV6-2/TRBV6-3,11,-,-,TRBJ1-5,CASSGGQPQHF,TGTGCCAGCAGCGGAGGTCAGCCCCAGCATTTT
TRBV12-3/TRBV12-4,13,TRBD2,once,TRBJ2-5,CASSSRGKETQYF,TGTGCCAGCAGTTCGCGGGGGAAAGAGACCCAGTACTTC
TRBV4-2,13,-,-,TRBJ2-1,CASREPPIGEQFF,TGTGCCAGCAGGGAGCCTCCAATTGGTGAGCAGTTCTTC
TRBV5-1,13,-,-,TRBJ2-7,CASSPSSSNEQYF,TGCGCCAGCAGCCCAAGTTCAAGCAACGAGCAGTACTTC
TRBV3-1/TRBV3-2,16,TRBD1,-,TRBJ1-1,CASSQATGGAGAEAFF,TGTGCCAGCAGCCAAGCCACAGGGGGCGCGGGTGCTGAAGCTTTCTTT
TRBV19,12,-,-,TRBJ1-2,CASSRRESGYTF,TGTGCCAGTAGTCGGCGGGAGAGCGGCTACACCTTC
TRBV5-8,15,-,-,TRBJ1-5,CASSLEGRSNQPQHF,TGTGCCAGCAGCTTGGAAGGGAGGAGCAATCAGCCCCAGCATTTT
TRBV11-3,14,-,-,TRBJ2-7,CASSLAWGPYEQYF,TGTGCCAGCAGCTTAGCATGGGGGCCCTACGAGCAGTACTTC
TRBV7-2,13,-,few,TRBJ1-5,CASSLSDYQPQHF,TGTGCCAGCAGCTTATCAGATTATCAGCCCCAGCATTTT
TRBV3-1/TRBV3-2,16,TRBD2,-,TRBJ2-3,CASSPSGGGTTDTQYF,TGTGCCAGCAGCCCGTCTGGCGGGGGAACCACAGATACGCAGTATTTT
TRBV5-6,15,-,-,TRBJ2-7,CASSLARDWNYEQYF,TGTGCCAGCAGCTTGGCGCGGGACTGGAACTACGAGCAGTACTTC
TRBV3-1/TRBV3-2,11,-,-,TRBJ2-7,CASSQVAEQYF,TGTGCCAGCAGCCAGGTGGCCGAGCAGTACTTC
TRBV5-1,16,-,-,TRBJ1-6,CASSLGEVLGNSPLHF,TGCGCCAGCAGCTTGGGTGAGGTTTTGGGTAATTCACCCCTCCACTTT
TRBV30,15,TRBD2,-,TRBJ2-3,CAGGAGGLSTDTQYF,TGTGCCGGTGGTGCGGGGGGGTTGAGCACAGATACGCAGTATTTT
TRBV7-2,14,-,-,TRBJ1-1,CASSLGGRNTEAFF,TGTGCCAGCAGCTTAGGTGGGCGGAACACTGAAGCTTTCTTT
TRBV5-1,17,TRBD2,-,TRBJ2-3,CASSFTLRPGGSDTQYF,TGCGCCAGCAGCTTTACCCTTCGGCCGGGGGGATCCGATACGCAGTATTTT
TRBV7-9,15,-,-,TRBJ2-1,CASSLGQGNYNEQFF,TGTGCCAGCAGCTTAGGGCAGGGAAACTACAATGAGCAGTTCTTC
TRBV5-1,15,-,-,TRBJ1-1,CASSHPSGVGSEAFF,TGCGCCAGCAGCCACCCCAGTGGGGTGGGGAGTGAAGCTTTCTTT
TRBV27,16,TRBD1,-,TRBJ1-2,CASSLYGTGYGYGYTF,TGTGCCAGCAGTTTATATGGGACAGGGTATGGCTATGGCTACACCTTC
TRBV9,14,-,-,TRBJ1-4,CASSVGRDSEKLFF,TGTGCCAGCAGCGTAGGGAGGGATAGTGAAAAACTGTTTTTT
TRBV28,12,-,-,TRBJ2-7,CASVRGTYEQYF,TGTGCCAGTGTTAGGGGTACCTACGAGCAGTACTTC
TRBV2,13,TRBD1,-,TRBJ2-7,CASGRRDRGELYF,TGTGCCAGCGGGCGGCGGGACAGGGGTGAACTGTACTTC
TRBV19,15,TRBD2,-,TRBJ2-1,CAISERGGPSYEQFF,TGTGCCATTTCGGAGCGGGGGGGGCCGTCCTATGAGCAGTTCTTC
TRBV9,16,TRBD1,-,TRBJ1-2,CASSVAATGDFYGYTF,TGTGCCAGCAGCGTAGCTGCGACAGGGGACTTCTATGGCTACACCTTC
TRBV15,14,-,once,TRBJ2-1,CATRGRADHNEQFF,TGTGCCACCCGTGGGCGGGCCGACCACAATGAGCAGTTCTTC
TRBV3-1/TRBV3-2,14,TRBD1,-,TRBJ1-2,CASSPRTGTPGYTF,TGTGCCAGCAGCCCCCGGACAGGTACCCCAGGCTACACCTTC
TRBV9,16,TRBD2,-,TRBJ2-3,CASSVVSGGFTDTQYF,TGTGCCAGCAGCGTAGTTAGCGGGGGATTCACAGATACGCAGTATTTT
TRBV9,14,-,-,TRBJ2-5,CASSVGGSGETQYF,TGTGCCAGCAGCGTAGGTGGGTCGGGGGAGACCCAGTACTTC
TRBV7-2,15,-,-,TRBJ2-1,CASSLGRWGDNEQFF,TGTGCCAGCAGCTTAGGCAGGTGGGGGGACAATGAGCAGTTCTTC
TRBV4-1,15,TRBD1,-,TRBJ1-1,CASSQATGGLLEAFF,TGCGCCAGCAGCCAGGCGACAGGGGGGTTGTTGGAAGCTTTCTTT
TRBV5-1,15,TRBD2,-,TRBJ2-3,CASTGGERGIDTQYF,TGCGCCAGCACCGGGGGAGAGCGGGGTATAGATACGCAGTATTTT
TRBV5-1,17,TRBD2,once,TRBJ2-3,CASSLDLAGGGTDTQYF,TGCGCCAGCAGCTTGGACCTAGCGGGGGGTGGTACAGATACGCAGTATTTT